This entry features one T cell receptor (beta chain) sequence. Its antigen is not yet known. The instrument given in TCRdb is NextSeq 550. The Human TCR Profiling Kit (MiLaboratory) was used to prepare UMI-labeled 5' RACE TRB cDNA libraries. cDNA synthesis used the entire amount of extracted RNA, and PCR amplification then used the entire amount of cDNA produced. Libraries were prepared in parallel using an identical number of PCR cycles. Under the source paper's analysis protocol: About 50,000 +/- 10,000 unique UMI-labeled TRB cDNA molecules per library were extracted with MIGEC and MiXCR, with at least two reads per UMI required. On average, approximately 40,000 +/- 10,000 functional in-frame TRB CDR3 nucleotide clonotypes lacking stop codons were found per library. After downsampling to 5000 UMI-labeled TRB molecules per sample, diversity metrics, including normalized Shannon-Wiener and Chao1, were computed in VDJtools. For the central five CDR3 residues, VDJtools calculated physicochemical properties weighted by clonotype size, namely interaction energy, strength, volume and Kidera factor 4. Each CDR3 protein sequence appears as one entry after TCRdb reprocessed the reads, and no DNA is included. The V and J calls here are based on TCRdb, not the publication. This sample's table has entries for about 130,000 distinct CDR3 sequences. 0.59% of the sample lies in the top ten.

The germline V gene (reference sequence) sets CDR1 to LNHDA and CDR2 to SQIVND. The CDR3 holds 15 amino acids from the cysteine to the phenylalanine. The DNA is unrecorded. These data are taken from a study of CXCR3-negative and CXCR3-positive naive CD8 T cells (dated by TCRdb to about 2019). Background on the whole study: In total, approximately 130 million TRB reads were obtained, corresponding to roughly 1.5 +/- 0.3 million reads per library. The diversity and physicochemical repertoire analyses included 11 donors pooled from two independent experiments. The TRBV-TRBJ cluster analysis covered naive subsets from about five donors and memory cells from 3 donors.

Findings and caveats that apply to the study as a whole: Compared with CXCR3-negative naive cells, CXCR3-positive naive cells had TRB CDR3s with higher hydrophobicity (lower Kidera factor 4), lower energy, and higher strength and volume indices. Freshly isolated PBMCs were used for most assays because CXCR3 expression partially decreased after cryopreservation. Because surface CD5, which is linked to self-reactivity in mice, was comparable between the naive subsets, TCR interaction strength was also inferred from TRB CDR3 physicochemical properties. Comparably high repertoire diversity was found in both naive subsets, whereas much lower repertoire diversity was found in memory CD8+ T cells. Similar TRBV-TRBJ usage was shown by naive CXCR3-negative and CXCR3-positive cells from the same donor, whereas distinct patterns were shown by memory cells.

For every CD8+ T cell subset, fewer than 350,000 cells were flow-sorted straight into RLT lysis buffer, and each subset was sorted in triplicate. Naive CD8+ T cells were defined stringently as CD45RO-CCR7+CD27+CD95- to exclude memory contaminants. Standard density gradient centrifugation was used to isolate peripheral blood mononuclear cells from buffy coats. A FACSAria III was used to flow-sort naive CXCR3-negative and CXCR3-positive CD8+ T cells. Total RNA was extracted from sorted cells with an RNeasy Mini Kit. Sequencing used naive CXCR3+ CD8+ T cells from blood. The cell subset or site label, read with the paper, signifies: CD45RO-CCR7+CD27+CD95- naive CD8+ T cells expressing CXCR3 (TNR3+). The TCR comes from a human donor in good health. Some clones in this sample may be carry-over from other donors' samples. This chain is built from TRBV19 and TRBJ2-7; TCRdb's D gene call, TRBD2, goes unchecked for lack of DNA. The CDR3 in this case is CASSIWSNGNYEQYF.